This passage covers 14 T cell receptor beta chains from one sample sequenced in a study of blood T cell repertoires in COVID-19. Data came from immunoSEQ multiplex PCR; TCRdb stores just in-frame clones and leaves some out. The sample records approximately 490,000 clones, roughly nine tenths being singletons. The sequenced sample was PBMCs or T cells enriched from blood (not recorded which). The receptors derive from a woman aged 60-75 years who had recovered from COVID-19.

The chain recombines TRBV6-5 with TRBJ1-2; 8 bases map to TRBD1. After removal of 4 bases from V and 8 bases from J, the junction contained 6 bases not matched to a gene. The length of the CDR3 is 13 residues. CDR1 and CDR2 from the germline V gene are MNHEY and SVGAGI. As DNA, the CDR3 is TGTGCCAGCAGTTCGACAGGGGACGACGGCTACACCTTC. Its translation: CASSSTGDDGYTF.

The genes are TRBV11-2 and TRBJ1-4, with a possible D match to TRBD1 (6 bases). The ends were cut back, 6 bases at V and 8 bases at J, with 22 bases in the middle. This CDR3 contains 16 residues. Per the germline V gene, CDR1 is SGHAT and CDR2 is FQNNGV. CDR3 DNA sequence: TGTGCCAGCAGACACGCGCCACAGGGAAAAGAGGAAAAACTGTTTTTT. This encodes CASRHAPQGKEEKLFF.

This chain links TRBV24-1 with TRBJ2-2, with TRBD1 matching 7 bases. Losses at the gene ends were 2 bases for V and 3 bases for J; bases not matched to a gene: 8. The CDR3 length is 17 residues. Germline V CDR1 and CDR2: KGHDR, SFDVKD. The CDR3 bases are TGTGCCACCAGTGATTATAATGCCCAGGGGGACACCGGGGAGCTGTTTTTT. Translation gives CATSDYNAQGDTGELFF.

The chain employs TRBV18 and TRBJ2-5; perhaps TRBD1 as D (5 bases). Trimming left V 0 bases short and J 2 bases short, with 7 bases between. This CDR3 spans 14 amino acids. CDR1 KGHSH and CDR2 LQKENI come from the germline V gene. CDR3 amino acids: CASSPPSGQETQYF. Here the CDR3 DNA reads TGTGCCAGCTCACCACCCTCAGGGCAAGAGACCCAGTACTTC.

On this clone: One junction end does not reproduce the germline sequence, and a read error may be involved. The gene calls are TRBV2 and TRBJ1-6, with D unclear. The CDR3 loop spans 13 amino acids. Germline lookup yields CDR1 SNHLY and CDR2 FYNNEI. The DNA for the CDR3 is TGCGCCAGCCGGAGCTCCTATAATTCACCCCTCCACTTT. This translates into CASRSSYNSPLHF.

This sequence joins TRBV7-2 and TRBJ2-1, with TRBD2 identical over 12 bases. V was pared by 0 bases and J by 7 bases, with 10 bases of the junction left unmatched. Germline lookup yields CDR1 SGHTA and CDR2 FQGNSA. This CDR3 has 18 amino acids. CDR3 residues: CASSLALSSGGVLNEQFF. The CDR3, as DNA: TGTGCCAGCAGCTTAGCGCTGTCTAGCGGGGGGGTTTTGAATGAGCAGTTCTTC.

CDR3 sequence (DNA): TGCGCCAGCAGCCCCGGGACAGAAAGACAGCCCCAGCATTTT. Its protein product is CASSPGTERQPQHF. The chain recombines TRBV5-1 with TRBJ1-5; 7 nucleotides align to TRBD1. Germline CDR1 reads SGHRS; CDR2 reads YFSETQ. The V and J ends lost 4 bases and 7 bases, in that order; junction bases with no gene match: 8. The CDR3 runs to 14 residues.

Here the CDR3 reads CASSEQTGKGSGYTF. CDR3 coding DNA: TGTGCCAGCAGCGAACAGACAGGGAAGGGTAGTGGCTACACCTTC. The rearrangement links TRBV9 to TRBJ1-2; TRBD1 matches at 7 bases. Germline assignment: CDR1 SGDLS and CDR2 YYNGEE. Losses at the gene ends were 3 bases for V and 7 bases for J; bases not matched to a gene: 12. The CDR3 extends over 15 amino acids.

About this clone: The same CDR3 arises from other DNA sequences in this sample as well. The chain joins TRBV5-1 to TRBJ1-1; no definite D call. This CDR3 is built from 12 residues. V was clipped by 0 bases and J by 6 bases, with 6 bases between them. CDR1 is SGHRS, CDR2 YFSETQ, per germline. The CDR3 DNA is TGCGCCAGCAGCTTGGGAGAGGCTGAAGCTTTCTTT. As protein: CASSLGEAEAFF.

This chain joins TRBV5-1 and TRBJ2-2; 8 bases are a match to TRBD1. This CDR3 region has 15 residues. CDR1 and CDR2 (germline): SGHRS, YFSETQ. V was clipped by 5 bases and J by 4 bases; unmatched bases: 7. CDR3 protein: CASRGRGLGTGELFF. The CDR3 bases are TGCGCCAGCAGAGGCAGGGGGCTAGGCACCGGGGAGCTGTTTTTT. The entire variable domain, with the rest obtained from reference TRBV5-1 and TRBJ2-2, is as follows: KAGVTQTPRYLIKTRGQQVTLSCSPISGHRSVSWYQQTPGQGLQFLFEYFSETQRNKGNFPGRFSGRQFSNSRSEMNVSTLELGDSALYLCASRGRGLGTGELFFGEGSRLTVL.

V gene TRBV5-4 combines with J gene TRBJ1-1; TRBD1 agrees at 8 bases. The CDR3 contains 14 residues. Germline-derived CDR1 and CDR2 are SGHNT and YYREEE (reference sequence). The V segment lost 1 base and the J segment 4 bases; nucleotides outside the gene matches: 3. As DNA, the CDR3 is TGTGCCAGCAGCTTGACAACAGGGGGCACTGAAGCTTTCTTT. Protein: CASSLTTGGTEAFF.

The chain has TRBV9 and TRBJ1-5; D possibly corresponds to TRBD1 (5 bases). There are 14 residues in the CDR3. The V gene lost 3 bases and the J gene lost 1 base, with 8 bases spanning the gap. The V gene's germline CDR1 is SGDLS and CDR2 YYNGEE. The CDR3 nucleotides are TGTGCCAGCAGCGCCACAGGCAGCAATCAGCCCCAGCATTTT. It codes for CASSATGSNQPQHF.

This clone was seen a handful of times. The chain is built from TRBV10-3 and TRBJ2-5; 7 positions agree with TRBD2. Germline CDR1 reads ENHRY; CDR2 reads SYGVKD. The CDR3 totals 16 residues. The ends lost 0 bases at V and 2 bases at J; junction bases unmatched: 6. The CDR3 loop reads CAISESPGGFQETQYF. In DNA form, the CDR3 reads TGTGCCATCAGTGAGTCTCCGGGAGGATTTCAAGAGACCCAGTACTTC.

There are a few counts of this clone. V usage is TRBV18 and J usage is TRBJ1-4, with 9 bases lining up with TRBD1. Germline CDR1 reads KGHSH; CDR2 reads LQKENI. The CDR3 has 16 residues. The trim removed 6 bases at V and 8 bases at J, leaving 13 bases unmatched. The CDR3 is CASSRGQGSQGEKLFF. The CDR3 DNA follows: TGTGCCAGCTCCAGGGGACAGGGATCGCAGGGCGAAAAACTGTTTTTT.